The rows below give T cell receptor beta chains drawn from one sample of a study of T cell changes during pregnancy in multiple sclerosis. Profiling relied on immunoSEQ multiplex PCR, and the TCRdb table lists in-frame clones only, not all of them. The sample lists approximately 58,000 clones, 80% to 95% occurring once. This specimen was peripheral blood, taken in the second trimester of pregnancy. Receptors were obtained from a female donor in good health, enrolled as a control in a pregnancy study. CDR3s include the opening cysteine and the closing phenylalanine or tryptophan. Fields, in order: CDR3 DNA, CDR3 protein, D gene, J gene, V gene, clone size. The D gene is left open where the match is weak. Not all rows give a size; the values are once, few, many and, for expanded clones, a class.

TGTGCCAGTAGCAACCCTAGTGTCACTAACACTGAAGCTTTCTTT | CASSNPSVTNTEAFF | NA | TRBJ1-1 | TRBV19 | NA
TGTGCCAGCAGCAACACCCAGGGAAACACCATATATTTT | CASSNTQGNTIYF | NA | TRBJ1-3 | TRBV4-2 | NA
TGTGCCAGCAGTTTACTAGGTAGCGGGACGTACGAGCAGTACTTC | CASSLLGSGTYEQYF | TRBD2 | TRBJ2-7 | TRBV28 | NA
TGCGCCAGCAGTTCGCAGGGTGATTCGGGCCAGCCCCAGCATTTT | CASSSQGDSGQPQHF | NA | TRBJ1-5 | TRBV4-1 | NA
TGTGCCAGCAGTGAAACGACAGGGGACGCCTATGGCTACACCTTC | CASSETTGDAYGYTF | TRBD1 | TRBJ1-2 | TRBV6-1 | NA
TGTGCCAGCAGACGCAGGGAATTAAACACTGAAGCTTTCTTT | CASRRRELNTEAFF | NA | TRBJ1-1 | TRBV27 | NA
TGTGCCAGCAGTGACTTTGAAGCTTTCTTT | CASSDFEAFF | NA | TRBJ1-1 | TRBV6-1 | NA
TGTGCCAGCTCGGCCTTGGGGCGAACTAACTATGGCTACACCTTC | CASSALGRTNYGYTF | NA | TRBJ1-2 | TRBV6-6 | once
TGCGCCAGCAGCTTCTCCGGGACTAGCGGGGGGGTTGAGCAGTTCTTC | CASSFSGTSGGVEQFF | TRBD2 | TRBJ2-1 | TRBV5-1 | once
TGCGCCAGCAGCTTGGGAGGGGGCGTAGGAACTAATGAAAAACTGTTTTTT | CASSLGGGVGTNEKLFF | TRBD1 | TRBJ1-4 | TRBV5-1 | few
TGTGCCTGGAGTCGCGGTAGCAATCAGCCCCAGCATTTT | CAWSRGSNQPQHF | NA | TRBJ1-5 | TRBV30 | NA
TGTGCCAGCAGTCGGACAGGGACTGGAGGCTACACCTTC | CASSRTGTGGYTF | TRBD1 | TRBJ1-2 | TRBV2 | NA
TGCGCCAGCAGCTTGGGAGACACGAATCAGCCCCAGCATTTT | CASSLGDTNQPQHF | NA | TRBJ1-5 | TRBV5-1 | NA
TGTGCCAGTAGTACGCGGGGTGAAAAACTGTTTTTT | CASSTRGEKLFF | NA | TRBJ1-4 | TRBV19 | NA
TGTGCCAGCAGCGCAGGGTTTCCTAGCAATCAGCCCCAGCATTTT | CASSAGFPSNQPQHF | NA | TRBJ1-5 | TRBV9 | once
TGTGCCAGCAGCTTGGACCAGAATAATTCACCCCTCCACTTT | CASSLDQNNSPLHF | NA | TRBJ1-6 | TRBV5-4 | NA
TGTGCCAGCAGCTTACTAGAAGCTTTCTTT | CASSLLEAFF | NA | TRBJ1-1 | TRBV7-9 | NA
TGTGCCAGCAGCTTGCAGACAGGGCCCTACGAGCAGTACTTC | CASSLQTGPYEQYF | TRBD1 | TRBJ2-7 | TRBV5-8 | NA
TGTGCCAGCAGTTTGAGCTGGCGGGGGGGCACAGATACGCAGTATTTT | CASSLSWRGGTDTQYF | TRBD2 | TRBJ2-3 | TRBV28 | NA
TGTGCCAGCAGCTTGGGACAGGACCCCCACTATGGCTACACCTTC | CASSLGQDPHYGYTF | TRBD1 | TRBJ1-2 | TRBV7-9 | NA
TGTGCCAGCAGTCGAGATTTTGGAGGGTCCTACAATGAGCAGTTCTTC | CASSRDFGGSYNEQFF | NA | TRBJ2-1 | TRBV6-6 | NA
TGTGCCAGCATCGAGATGGGGACAGGGGGCTACGAGCAGTACTTC | CASIEMGTGGYEQYF | TRBD1 | TRBJ2-7 | TRBV28 | NA
TGTGCCAGCAGTTTGGCGTTGGTACAGGGTTCACACAATGAGCAGTTCTTC | CASSLALVQGSHNEQFF | NA | TRBJ2-1 | TRBV28 | NA
TGCGCCAGCAGCATCGCAGAGGCCAGGGGCCAGTACTTC | CASSIAEARGQYF | NA | TRBJ2-5 | TRBV5-1 | NA
TGTGCCAGCAGTTCGACAGGGGTGACCGGGGAGCTGTTTTTT | CASSSTGVTGELFF | TRBD1 | TRBJ2-2 | TRBV27 | NA
TGCAGCACTGGAGTTGGCCTTCGAGGAACTGAAGCTTTCTTT | CSTGVGLRGTEAFF | NA | TRBJ1-1 | TRBV29-1 | NA
TGTGCCAGCAGTGAAAAACTAGCGAGTTCCTACAATGAGCAGTTCTTC | CASSEKLASSYNEQFF | TRBD2 | TRBJ2-1 | TRBV2 | once
TGTGCCAGAAGCGTCTACAGGGGGGGGTACGAGCAGTACTTC | CARSVYRGGYEQYF | NA | TRBJ2-7 | TRBV5-3 | NA
TGTGCCTGGAGTGTACTGACTCTCACCGGGGAGCTGTTTTTT | CAWSVLTLTGELFF | NA | TRBJ2-2 | TRBV30 | NA
TGCAGCGCCCAACGGCAGGGAAACACTGAAGCTTTCTTT | CSAQRQGNTEAFF | NA | TRBJ1-1 | TRBV29-1 | few
TGTGCCAGCAGTGACGAGCAGGGGGCTGTTGAGCAGTTCTTC | CASSDEQGAVEQFF | TRBD1 | TRBJ2-1 | TRBV6-4 | NA
TGCGCCAGCAGCTTGTCCGGGGACGAGCAGTACTTC | CASSLSGDEQYF | NA | TRBJ2-7 | TRBV5-1 | NA
TGTGCCAGCTCACCAACTATAGTCACGCAGTATTTT | CASSPTIVTQYF | NA | TRBJ2-3 | TRBV18 | NA
TGTGCCAGCAGCCAAAGCGGCTCTATGGGCTACACCTTC | CASSQSGSMGYTF | NA | TRBJ1-2 | TRBV4-2 | NA
TGTGCCAGCAGCGTAGAGTCAGGATCAAATGGCTACACCTTC | CASSVESGSNGYTF | NA | TRBJ1-2 | TRBV9 | NA
TGTGCCAGCAGTTACACTGGACAGTACACCGGGGAGCTGTTTTTT | CASSYTGQYTGELFF | NA | TRBJ2-2 | TRBV6-5 | NA
TGTGCCAGCAGGGGGGCCGGGACAAGAAACACTGAAGCTTTCTTT | CASRGAGTRNTEAFF | NA | TRBJ1-1 | TRBV11-2 | NA
TGTGCCAGCAGTTTTGGAGGCGACTCACCCCTCCACTTT | CASSFGGDSPLHF | NA | TRBJ1-6 | TRBV27 | NA
TGTGCCAGCAGCCGACTGCAGGGGTTCAATGAGCAGTTCTTC | CASSRLQGFNEQFF | NA | TRBJ2-1 | TRBV11-2 | NA
TGCAGCACTGACGTAGGGACTTACACAGATACGCAGTATTTT | CSTDVGTYTDTQYF | NA | TRBJ2-3 | TRBV29-1 | NA
TGTGCCACAGCGGAACAGGGACCCTCTGGAAACACCATATATTTT | CATAEQGPSGNTIYF | NA | TRBJ1-3 | TRBV19 | NA
TGTGCCAGCAGACCCGGCGGGCCACGTAATCAGCCCCAGCATTTT | CASRPGGPRNQPQHF | NA | TRBJ1-5 | TRBV28 | NA
TGCGCCAGCAGCTTGGTTGGAGCCGTGGATGCAAATTATGGCTACACCTTC | CASSLVGAVDANYGYTF | NA | TRBJ1-2 | TRBV5-1 | NA
TGTGCCAGCATGGACCGGACAGACGAGCAGTACTTC | CASMDRTDEQYF | NA | TRBJ2-7 | TRBV27 | NA
TGTGCCAGCAGTTACTCGTCCCCCATCCAAGAGACCCAGTACTTC | CASSYSSPIQETQYF | NA | TRBJ2-5 | TRBV6-6 | NA
TGTGCCAGCAGCCCGGGGACAGGGGTGGTCGCGAACACCGGGGAGCTGTTTTTT | CASSPGTGVVANTGELFF | TRBD1 | TRBJ2-2 | TRBV7-6 | NA
TGTGCCAGTAGAGCGGGGGGTACAGATACGCAGTATTTT | CASRAGGTDTQYF | TRBD2 | TRBJ2-3 | TRBV28 | NA
TGTGCCAGTAGTATAGTAACAGGGGGCACTGAAGCTTTCTTT | CASSIVTGGTEAFF | TRBD1 | TRBJ1-1 | TRBV19 | NA
TGTGCCAGCAGTTACGACGGGTCTCCCTATGGCTACACCTTC | CASSYDGSPYGYTF | NA | TRBJ1-2 | TRBV6-6 | NA
TGTGCCAGCAGTCGATCCGGGACTAGCGGTTCCAATGAGCAGTTCTTC | CASSRSGTSGSNEQFF | TRBD2 | TRBJ2-1 | TRBV7-3 | NA
TGTGCCAGCAGTGGGGTCGGACAGGGCTACGAGCAGTACTTC | CASSGVGQGYEQYF | TRBD1 | TRBJ2-7 | TRBV2 | NA
TGTGCCAGCAGCGCCTCTAGCGGGAGGCACAATGAGCAGTTCTTC | CASSASSGRHNEQFF | TRBD2 | TRBJ2-1 | TRBV5-5 | NA
TGTGCCAGCAGTAGTCCAGGGAACTATGGCTACACCTTC | CASSSPGNYGYTF | NA | TRBJ1-2 | TRBV6-5 | NA
TGCGCCAGCAGCCCGAGGCGTCGGGGGACAGCTCCCCATTCACCCCTCCACTTT | CASSPRRRGTAPHSPLHF | TRBD1 | TRBJ1-6 | TRBV5-1 | NA
TGTGCCTGGAGTTCCGGACTGGGCAATCAGCCCCAGCATTTT | CAWSSGLGNQPQHF | NA | TRBJ1-5 | TRBV30 | NA
TGTGCCAGCATGGTAGCGGGGTCCTACGAGCAGTACTTC | CASMVAGSYEQYF | TRBD2 | TRBJ2-7 | TRBV6-5 | NA
TGTGCCAGCAGATCCACCGACAGGGACACTGAAGCTTTCTTT | CASRSTDRDTEAFF | TRBD1 | TRBJ1-1 | TRBV27 | NA
TGTGCCAGCAGTAAGGGACAGAACTCCTACAATGAGCAGTTCTTC | CASSKGQNSYNEQFF | TRBD1 | TRBJ2-1 | TRBV6-5 | NA